One and the same sample provided the 17 T cell receptor beta chains below, sequenced in a study of T cells after yellow fever vaccination (dated by TCRdb to about 2019). The sample's treatment or condition label, decoded: live attenuated yellow fever vaccine strain. Library prep was done by 5' RACE. TCRdb shows the sequencer as Illumina NovaSeq 6000. TCRdb ran its own pipeline on the public reads, namely fastp trimming at Q25 and MiXCR clone calling, and kept in-frame beta chains. Each CDR3 protein appears once, grouped with its most common genes and DNA. The sample data list about 340,000 distinct CDR3 sequences, and 3% to 4.5% of these were observed just once. 20% to 25% of the sample is in the top ten clones. The specimen comprised PBMCs, sampled 5 days after the yellow fever booster vaccination. These receptors came from a man in his late teens or twenties who received the YFV17D yellow fever vaccine.

This clonotype was detected many times. J is TRBJ1-1 and V is TRBV6-5, with D possibly being TRBD1 (6 bases). CDR1 and CDR2 (germline): MNHEY, SVGAGI. The V end was cut by 6 bases, the J end by 3 bases, with 11 bases between. The CDR3 runs 13 residues. CDR3 amino acids: CASRTGQYTEAFF. CDR3 bases: TGTGCCAGCAGAACGGGACAATACACTGAAGCTTTCTTT.

This clonotype was seen at least ten times. The V gene is TRBV5-1, the J gene TRBJ2-1; perhaps TRBD2 as D (5 bases). V was cut by 6 bases and J by 5 bases, with 18 bases left in between. CDR3 length: 15 residues. Germline V lookup: CDR1 SGHRS, CDR2 YFSETQ. CDR3 sequence (DNA): TGCGCCAGCACCCCAGGAGGTCAGTACCACAATGAGCAGTTCTTC. Its protein is CASTPGGQYHNEQFF.

V is TRBV20-1 and J is TRBJ2-1; 7 positions agree with TRBD1. This CDR3 region has 12 residues. V lost 2 bases and J lost 12; bases outside the gene matches: 7. Germline V gene data show CDR1 as DFQATT and CDR2 as SNEGSKA (reference sequence). The CDR3 coding sequence is TGCAGTGCTAGACCACAGGGGTTGGGGCAGTTCTTC. Amino acid sequence: CSARPQGLGQFF.

The table lists this clonotype with many counts. The rearrangement joins TRBV3-1 to TRBJ2-2, with TRBD2 identical over 10 bases. Germline trimming cut 4 bases from V and 6 bases from J; bases unmatched to any gene: 8. The CDR3 length is 16 residues. The germline V gene encodes CDR1 LGHDT and CDR2 YNNKEL (reference sequence). As DNA, the CDR3 is TGTGCCAGCAGCCCCGGGACTAGCGTTGGCGCCGGGGAGCTGTTTTTT. Protein: CASSPGTSVGAGELFF.

This clonotype was detected many times. The gene calls are TRBV28 and TRBJ1-2; D gene unclear. The V end lost 3 bases, the J end lost 4 bases, and 9 bases lay between the germline ends. Germline V lookup: CDR1 MDHEN, CDR2 SYDVKM. This CDR3 is 13 amino acids long. In nucleotides, the CDR3 is TGTGCCAGCAGTTTTGCGCGCTCCTATGGCTACACCTTC. Translation: CASSFARSYGYTF.

This clonotype was counted at least ten times. V is TRBV5-1 and J is TRBJ2-7, with 10 bases fitting TRBD2. J lost 4 bases, V lost 4 bases, and 14 bases had no gene match. Germline CDR1 is SGHRS and CDR2 is YFSETQ. The CDR3 runs 17 residues. This CDR3 is CASSQGLAALTGYEQYF. In nucleotides, the CDR3 is TGCGCCAGCAGCCAAGGACTAGCGGCCCTAACCGGGTACGAGCAGTACTTC.

This clonotype was detected a few times. The chain employs TRBV14 and TRBJ2-5; weak D call: TRBD2 (6 bases). Per germline, CDR1 SGHDN and CDR2 FVKESK. Trimming took 5 bases from V and 5 from J, leaving 12 bases between them. CDR3 size: 13 residues. The CDR3 DNA sequence: TGTGCCAGCAGCTCTTGGGACTCGGAGACCCAGTACTTC. Its translation: CASSSWDSETQYF.

This clonotype was observed a handful of times. This chain links TRBV20-1 with TRBJ2-6; D could derive from TRBD1 or TRBD2 (6 bases each). CDR1 is DFQATT and CDR2 is SNEGSKA in the germline V gene (reference sequence). Trimming cost V 3 bases and J 1 base, with 13 bases left between them. This CDR3 has 16 residues. CDR3 DNA sequence: TGCAGTGCTAGTCCCAGGAGGGGGTCTGGGGCCAACGTCCTGACTTTC. It yields the protein CSASPRRGSGANVLTF.

V and J are TRBV5-1 and TRBJ1-4; D remains ambiguous. CDR1 and CDR2 (germline): SGHRS, YFSETQ. V was trimmed by 3 bases and J by 0 bases, leaving 9 bases between them. CDR3 length equals 15 residues. CDR3 amino acids: CASSSAPATNEKLFF. Written as DNA, the CDR3 is TGCGCCAGCAGCTCCGCACCCGCAACTAATGAAAAACTGTTTTTT.

This clonotype was observed a handful of times. The chain couples TRBV4-1 to TRBJ2-2; maybe TRBD2 (5 bases). Per germline, CDR1 MGHRA and CDR2 YSYEKL. Trimming removed 4 bases at V and 7 bases at J, with 19 bases between. The CDR3 covers 16 residues. CDR3 loop: CASSPRGTVSSGELFF. The DNA of the CDR3 is TGCGCCAGCAGCCCACGGGGAACGGTCAGTAGCGGGGAGCTGTTTTTT.

This clonotype was picked up many times. Here the CDR3 reads CASGHEGGEQYF. The DNA for the CDR3 is TGTGCTAGTGGGCACGAGGGGGGCGAGCAGTACTTC. The V and J genes are TRBV12-5 and TRBJ2-7; D is perhaps TRBD1 or TRBD2 (6 bases each). CDR3 size: 12 residues. The ends were cut back, 6 bases at V and 6 bases at J, with 12 bases in the middle. Germline CDR1 and CDR2: LGHNT and FRNRAP. Supplemented by reference TRBV12-5 and TRBJ2-7, the full variable domain reads DARVTQTPRHKVTEMGQEVTMRCQPILGHNTVFWYRQTMMQGLELLAYFRNRAPLDDSGMPKDRFSAEMPDATLATLKIQPSEPRDSAVYFCASGHEGGEQYFGPGTRLTVT.

The CDR3 region is CASSPPEEQGGEKLFF. CDR3 nucleotide sequence: TGTGCCAGCTCACCACCGGAGGAACAGGGGGGTGAAAAACTGTTTTTT. The V gene is TRBV18, the J gene TRBJ1-4; 8 positions match TRBD1. CDR1 is KGHSH and CDR2 is LQKENI in the germline V gene. V shed 0 bases, J shed 7 bases, and the junction held 7 bases outside the gene matches. The CDR3 loop spans 16 amino acids.

This clonotype was found a few times. The rearrangement links TRBV7-9 to TRBJ2-2; 8 nucleotides align to TRBD1. CDR3 length equals 16 residues. Germline V gives CDR1 SEHNR, CDR2 FQNEAQ (reference sequence). V lost 3 bases and J lost 5; bases outside the gene matches: 8. The CDR3 sequence is CASSFEDREWTGELFF. The CDR3 nucleotides read TGTGCCAGCAGCTTCGAGGACAGGGAGTGGACCGGGGAGCTGTTTTTT.

The table lists this clonotype with many counts. V and J are TRBV12-3 or TRBV12-4 and TRBJ2-2; D remains ambiguous. The CDR3 is made up of 12 amino acids. V lost 5 bases, J lost 6 bases, and 7 bases lay in between. CDR3 nucleotide sequence: TGTGCCAGCAGTATTCTATCCGGGGAGCTGTTTTTT. Amino acids: CASSILSGELFF.

Ten or more counts support this clonotype. The chain carries TRBV12-3 or TRBV12-4 and TRBJ2-2; D is uncertain. There are 14 residues in the CDR3. The V and J ends lost 3 bases and 3 bases respectively, with 8 bases between them. CDR3 DNA: TGTGCCAGCAGTTTCCGGGCGGACACCGGGGAGCTGTTTTTT. This sequence encodes CASSFRADTGELFF.

This sequence joins TRBV27 and TRBJ1-1; TRBD1 agrees at 7 bases. This CDR3 is built from 14 residues. J was trimmed by 3 bases and V by 8 bases; bases with no gene match: 9. Germline V gene data show CDR1 as MNHEY and CDR2 as SMNVEV (reference sequence). The CDR3 DNA sequence: TGTGCCAGCGGTTACAGGGGCTGGGACACTGAAGCTTTCTTT. Its protein is CASGYRGWDTEAFF.

The rearrangement joins TRBV5-1 to TRBJ2-1; unclear D gene. Germline CDR1 SGHRS, CDR2 YFSETQ. There are 11 residues in the CDR3. V was trimmed by 5 bases and J by 4 bases, leaving 4 bases between them. CDR3 amino acids: CASREYNEQFF. CDR3 DNA: TGCGCCAGCAGAGAGTACAATGAGCAGTTCTTC.